These 23 T cell receptor beta chains were all obtained from the same sample, sequenced in a study of beta chain features in type 1 diabetes. Expressed TCRB transcripts were sequenced because the isolated RNA had all been reverse transcribed beforehand. Sequencing used immunoSEQ multiplex PCR; TCRdb keeps in-frame clones, though not all of them. The table has hundreds of thousands of clones, about 29% seen once. The material sequenced was naive CD4+ T cells from blood. The receptors were sampled from a man aged 18-30 years in good health.

This clone was counted between two and nine times. The chain links TRBV25-1 to TRBJ1-5, with 7 bases identical to TRBD1. The CDR3 length is 14 residues. The germline V gene encodes CDR1 MGHDK and CDR2 SYGVNS. Unmatched junction bases numbered 4, after V lost 4 bases and J lost 4 bases. The CDR3 loop reads CASSAGTVNQPQHF. CDR3 coding DNA: TGTGCCAGCAGTGCCGGGACAGTGAATCAGCCCCAGCATTTT.

The chain is built from TRBV7-2 and TRBJ2-5; D is perhaps TRBD1 or TRBD2 (5 bases each). The CDR3 sequence is 15 residues long. Germline V CDR1 and CDR2: SGHTA, FQGNSA. The V and J ends lost 2 bases and 7 bases respectively, with 17 bases between them. The CDR3 here is CASSLMGPNVGTQYF. The CDR3 DNA is TGTGCCAGCAGCTTAATGGGACCAAACGTCGGGACCCAGTACTTC.

The chain combines TRBV7-9 with TRBJ2-1, with D uncertain. The CDR3 length is 16 residues. Germline CDR1 reads SEHNR; CDR2 reads FQNEAQ (reference sequence). Trimming cost V 5 bases and J 1 base, with 15 bases left between them. The CDR3 spells CASSPLGSSSYNEQFF. CDR3 nucleotides: TGTGCCAGCAGCCCCTTAGGAAGCAGTTCCTACAATGAGCAGTTCTTC.

This clone was observed a few times. V and J are TRBV29-1 and TRBJ2-7; 8 nucleotides line up with TRBD2. The V segment lost 4 bases and the J segment 2 bases; nucleotides outside the gene matches: 4. There are 13 residues in the CDR3. CDR1 and CDR2 (germline): SQVTM, ANQGSEA. The chain's CDR3 is CSVGASGPYEQYF. The DNA of the CDR3 is TGCAGCGTTGGGGCTAGCGGGCCCTACGAGCAGTACTTC.

The sample holds a few counts of this clone. This sequence joins TRBV4-2 and TRBJ2-1; 12 nucleotides match TRBD2. Trimming removed 6 bases from V and 6 bases from J; junction bases left unmatched: 3. CDR3 length: 14 amino acids. Germline CDR1 and CDR2: LGHNA and YNFKEQ. The CDR3 sequence is CASRRTSGTNEQFF. CDR3 DNA: TGTGCCAGCAGACGGACTAGCGGGACCAATGAGCAGTTCTTC.

There are a few counts of this clone. The V gene is TRBV28, the J gene TRBJ2-1; 7 nucleotides line up with TRBD2. The CDR3 runs to 14 residues. The J segment lost 8 bases and the V segment lost 6 bases, leaving 10 bases of the junction unmatched. Looked up from germline, CDR1 is MDHEN and CDR2 is SYDVKM. The CDR3 is CASRGLPLGDEQFF. The CDR3 DNA sequence: TGTGCCAGCAGGGGACTACCCCTGGGGGATGAGCAGTTCTTC.

This clone was detected only a few times. The rearrangement uses TRBV5-1 and TRBJ2-7; a weak D match, TRBD2 (5 bases). V dropped 2 bases and J dropped 2 bases, with 14 bases sitting between them. This CDR3 is built from 15 residues. Germline V lookup: CDR1 SGHRS, CDR2 YFSETQ. The CDR3 DNA follows: TGCGCCAGCAGCTTCTCGAAAGGGAGAACCTACGAGCAGTACTTC. This sequence encodes CASSFSKGRTYEQYF.

The chain has TRBV7-6 and TRBJ2-1; 8 bases fit TRBD1. Germline CDR1 reads SGHVS; CDR2 reads FNYEAQ. The J segment lost 5 bases and the V segment lost 6 bases, leaving 3 bases of the junction unmatched. The CDR3 covers 13 residues. The CDR3 nucleotides read TGTGCCAGCAGTACAGGGGGAAACAATGAGCAGTTCTTC. Protein product: CASSTGGNNEQFF.

CDR3 loop: CASSYSGGYPQHF. For the CDR3, the DNA is TGTGCCAGCAGTTACTCAGGCGGTTATCCCCAGCATTTT. V usage is TRBV6-6 and J usage is TRBJ1-5; unclear D gene. The CDR3 spans 13 residues. From germline, CDR1 is MNHNY and CDR2 SVGAGI (reference sequence). V lost 0 bases, J lost 10 bases, and 10 bases lay in between.

There are a few counts of this clone. J is TRBJ1-2 and V is TRBV30; D not certain. Germline V gene lookup returns CDR1 GTSNPN and CDR2 SVGIG (reference sequence). V was clipped by 3 bases and J by 4 bases, with 9 bases between them. The CDR3 is 12 residues long. CDR3 sequence reads: CAWSPDTYGYTF. CDR3 bases: TGTGCCTGGAGCCCTGACACCTATGGCTACACCTTC.

The chain is built from TRBV6-6 and TRBJ1-2; weak D call: TRBD1 (5 bases). The CDR3 length is 15 residues. V lost 7 bases and J lost 6, with 21 bases in between. The germline CDR1 and CDR2 sequences are MNHNY and SVGAGI (reference sequence). In nucleotides, the CDR3 is TGTGCCAGCACCCAAGTCCGGGGCGCGAATAATGGCTACACCTTC. Translating it yields CASTQVRGANNGYTF.

V usage is TRBV6-5 and J usage is TRBJ1-2, with D perhaps matching TRBD1 (6 bases). The V gene's germline CDR1 is MNHEY and CDR2 SVGAGI. V gave up 0 bases and J gave up 0 bases, with 11 bases separating them. The CDR3 contains 16 residues. This chain's CDR3 is CASSYSRAGANYGYTF. CDR3 nucleotides: TGTGCCAGCAGTTACTCGAGGGCAGGGGCTAACTATGGCTACACCTTC.

The J gene is TRBJ1-4, the V gene TRBV20-1, with D unresolved. CDR1 and CDR2 from the germline V gene are DFQATT and SNEGSKA (reference sequence). With 5 bases removed from V and 4 bases from J, the gap between germline ends came to 2 bases. The length of the CDR3 is 10 residues. The CDR3 DNA reads as TGCAGTGCTCATAATGAAAAACTGTTTTTT. Protein: CSAHNEKLFF.

This clone was counted only a few times. The V gene is TRBV4-1, the J gene TRBJ2-1; TRBD2 aligns across 8 bases. The V segment lost 1 base and the J segment 4 bases; nucleotides outside the gene matches: 9. The germline V gene has CDR1 MGHRA and CDR2 YSYEKL. The CDR3 covers 17 residues. The CDR3 spells CASSQGDREGRYNEQFF. The CDR3, as DNA: TGCGCCAGCAGCCAAGGGGACCGGGAGGGCCGATACAATGAGCAGTTCTTC.

The J gene is TRBJ2-7, the V gene TRBV2; no clear D gene. In germline, CDR1 is SNHLY, CDR2 FYNNEI. CDR3 length: 12 residues. Trimming took 5 bases from V and 0 from J, leaving 5 bases between them. This chain's CDR3 is CASSFSSYEQYF. The CDR3 DNA reads TGTGCCAGCAGTTTCAGCTCCTACGAGCAGTACTTC.

The chain joins TRBV25-1 to TRBJ1-4, with a tentative D call TRBD1 (6 bases). Germline CDR1 is MGHDK and CDR2 is SYGVNS. CDR3 length: 15 residues. The V and J ends lost 0 bases and 8 bases respectively, with 13 bases between them. CDR3 nucleotide sequence: TGTGCCAGCAGTGAATATGAACAGGGAAAGGAAAAACTGTTTTTT. Amino acids: CASSEYEQGKEKLFF.

In this sample, this clone turned up a few times. CDR3 residues: CASPPPVSYEQYF. The CDR3 coding sequence is TGTGCCAGTCCTCCCCCAGTAAGCTACGAGCAGTACTTC. V usage is TRBV7-2 and J usage is TRBJ2-7; D is undetermined. The CDR3 contains 13 residues. Germline CDR1 SGHTA, CDR2 FQGNSA. V was cut by 9 bases and J by 3 bases, with 15 bases left in between.

A few counts support this clone. This rearrangement joins TRBV4-2 to TRBJ2-4; either TRBD1 or TRBD2 may supply D (6 bases each). The V end lost 0 bases, the J end lost 10 bases, and 19 bases lay between the germline ends. CDR1 LGHNA and CDR2 YNFKEQ come from the germline V gene. The CDR3 length is 16 residues. CDR3 nucleotide sequence: TGTGCCAGCAGCCAAGATGACCCCCGGGGGCACCAGATTCAGTACTTC. Protein product: CASSQDDPRGHQIQYF.

This chain joins TRBV25-1 and TRBJ2-2; 10 bases are a match to TRBD1. Germline lookup yields CDR1 MGHDK and CDR2 SYGVNS. The length of the CDR3 is 16 residues. J gave up 5 bases and V 6 bases, and 9 bases lay outside the gene matches. The CDR3 protein is CASSNLEGQGTGELFF. CDR3 sequence (DNA): TGTGCCAGCAGCAACCTAGAGGGACAGGGGACCGGGGAGCTGTTTTTT.

The chain links TRBV30 to TRBJ2-7, with 8 bases lining up with TRBD1. The V gene's germline CDR1 is GTSNPN and CDR2 SVGIG (reference sequence). The CDR3 has 14 amino acids. V trimming: 0 bases; J trimming: 5 bases; junction bases outside the gene matches: 6. The CDR3 protein is CAWSVPDRGDEQYF. The CDR3 region has the DNA TGTGCCTGGAGTGTACCAGACAGGGGTGACGAGCAGTACTTC.

V usage is TRBV30 and J usage is TRBJ1-2; D not certain. Trimming took 4 bases from V and 2 from J, leaving 11 bases between them. The CDR3 extends over 13 amino acids. CDR1 is GTSNPN and CDR2 is SVGIG in the germline V gene (reference sequence). For the CDR3, the DNA is TGTGCCTGGAAACGGGAGTCCAACTATGGCTACACCTTC. It codes for CAWKRESNYGYTF.

The chain employs TRBV14 and TRBJ2-3, with TRBD2 identical over 8 bases. The V gene's germline CDR1 is SGHDN and CDR2 FVKESK. The CDR3 has 15 residues. V dropped 1 base and J dropped 9; count of bases not matched to a gene: 9. The CDR3 coding sequence is TGTGCCAGCAGCCAAGCGGGAGGGCCATCCGGGACGCAGTATTTT. The encoded protein is CASSQAGGPSGTQYF.

The rearrangement joins TRBV10-3 to TRBJ2-5, with D uncertain. Deletions cut 0 bases from V and 0 bases from J, with 5 bases between. This CDR3 has 14 residues. CDR1 and CDR2 (germline): ENHRY, SYGVKD. The CDR3 loop reads CAISESTYQETQYF. CDR3 bases: TGTGCCATCAGTGAGTCTACGTACCAAGAGACCCAGTACTTC.